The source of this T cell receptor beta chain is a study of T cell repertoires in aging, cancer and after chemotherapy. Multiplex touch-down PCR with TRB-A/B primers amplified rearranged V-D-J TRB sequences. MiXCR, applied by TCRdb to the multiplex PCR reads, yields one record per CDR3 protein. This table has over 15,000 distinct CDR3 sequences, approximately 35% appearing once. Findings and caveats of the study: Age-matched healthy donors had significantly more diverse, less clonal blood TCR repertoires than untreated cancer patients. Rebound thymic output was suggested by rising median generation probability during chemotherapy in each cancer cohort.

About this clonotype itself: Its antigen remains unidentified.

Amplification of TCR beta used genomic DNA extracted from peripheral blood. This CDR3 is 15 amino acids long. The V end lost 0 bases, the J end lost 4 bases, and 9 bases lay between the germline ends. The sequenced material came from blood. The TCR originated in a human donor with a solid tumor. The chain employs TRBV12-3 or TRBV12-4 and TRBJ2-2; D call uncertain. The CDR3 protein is CASSLAGPGTGELFF. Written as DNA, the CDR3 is TGTGCCAGCAGTTTAGCAGGACCCGGCACCGGGGAGCTGTTTTTT.